This TCR beta chain comes out of a study of T cell changes during pregnancy in multiple sclerosis. This clone has just one count. CDR1 is SGHVS, CDR2 FQNEAQ, per germline. This CDR3 contains 14 residues. The germline V and J ends were trimmed by 6 bases and 3 bases, with 13 bases remaining between them. Assay: immunoSEQ multiplex PCR; the TCRdb copy retains only in-frame clones and omits some. This sample carries under 95,000 clones, roughly 91% of them seen once, and the ten largest clones take about 1.6%. The TCR comes from a female donor in good health, enrolled as a control in a pregnancy study. This chain joins TRBV7-8 and TRBJ2-3, with D perhaps TRBD1 (6 bases). Sample: peripheral blood, taken after pregnancy. As DNA, the CDR3 is TGTGCCAGCAGTTCTTCCCAGGGGACAGATACGCAGTATTTT. Encoded protein: CASSSSQGTDTQYF.